This is a list of T cell receptor beta chains from one sample in a study of vaccination and CD4 T cells after COVID-19. For these receptors, no antigen is known. MiXCR, run by TCRdb on the PCR reads, gives a single entry per CDR3 protein. The table includes 15,000 to 17,000 distinct CDR3 sequences, 52% detected once. Sequencing used CD4+ T cells from blood, cultured in vitro. The receptors shown here come from a human donor who had recovered from COVID-19. Each CDR3 is given with its conserved first and last residue. Fields, in order: J gene, V gene, D gene, clone size, CDR3 protein, CDR3 DNA. D genes are given only for firm matches. Where a row states a size, it is once, few, many or the class of an expanded clone; other rows omit it.

j_gene: TRBJ2-7
v_gene: TRBV6-1
d_gene: TRBD2
abundance: once
CDR3aa: CASQPGEGSRYEQYF
CDR3nt: TGTGCCAGCCAGCCGGGGGAGGGATCACGGTACGAGCAGTACTTC

j_gene: TRBJ2-1
v_gene: TRBV7-2
d_gene: .
abundance: .
CDR3aa: CASSFSSRAHEQFF
CDR3nt: TGTGCCAGCAGCTTTTCTAGTAGAGCCCATGAGCAGTTCTTC

j_gene: TRBJ1-1
v_gene: TRBV5-1
d_gene: .
abundance: .
CDR3aa: CASSLVVGRGTEAFF
CDR3nt: TGCGCCAGCAGCTTGGTGGTGGGGCGAGGAACTGAAGCTTTCTTT

j_gene: TRBJ1-2
v_gene: TRBV5-8
d_gene: TRBD1
abundance: few
CDR3aa: CASSPRYGQGKNYGYTF
CDR3nt: TGTGCCAGCAGCCCAAGATACGGACAGGGGAAAAACTATGGCTACACCTTC

j_gene: TRBJ2-7
v_gene: TRBV19
d_gene: TRBD2
abundance: .
CDR3aa: CASSISSGRNSQYF
CDR3nt: TGTGCCAGTAGTATTTCTAGCGGGAGGAATAGCCAGTACTTC

j_gene: TRBJ1-6
v_gene: TRBV7-3
d_gene: .
abundance: few
CDR3aa: CASSLGGINSPLHF
CDR3nt: TGTGCCAGCAGCTTAGGAGGGATTAATTCACCCCTCCACTTT

j_gene: TRBJ2-7
v_gene: TRBV19
d_gene: TRBD1
abundance: .
CDR3aa: CASSSGQPSYEQYF
CDR3nt: TGTGCCAGTAGTTCGGGACAGCCCTCCTACGAGCAGTACTTC

j_gene: TRBJ2-2
v_gene: TRBV19
d_gene: TRBD2
abundance: .
CDR3aa: CASSSSGGYTGELFF
CDR3nt: TGTGCCAGTAGTTCTAGCGGGGGGTACACCGGGGAGCTGTTTTTT

j_gene: TRBJ1-6
v_gene: TRBV6-2/TRBV6-3
d_gene: TRBD1
abundance: few
CDR3aa: CASSYSIGTGNSPLHF
CDR3nt: TGTGCCAGCAGTTACTCGATTGGGACAGGGAATTCACCCCTCCACTTT

j_gene: TRBJ2-2
v_gene: TRBV29-1
d_gene: TRBD2
abundance: .
CDR3aa: CSVGRREGRDGELFF
CDR3nt: TGCAGCGTTGGAAGGCGGGAGGGCCGGGACGGGGAGCTGTTTTTT

j_gene: TRBJ1-2
v_gene: TRBV7-2
d_gene: .
abundance: few
CDR3aa: CASSLDNGLNYGYTF
CDR3nt: TGTGCCAGCAGCTTAGATAATGGTCTTAACTATGGCTACACCTTC

j_gene: TRBJ1-5
v_gene: TRBV7-9
d_gene: .
abundance: .
CDR3aa: CASSLGTNSLNQPQHF
CDR3nt: TGTGCCAGCAGCTTAGGGACTAACAGTTTAAATCAGCCCCAGCATTTT

j_gene: TRBJ1-1
v_gene: TRBV9
d_gene: .
abundance: .
CDR3aa: CASSAPGPRRAEAFF
CDR3nt: TGTGCCAGCAGCGCCCCCGGGCCCCGGAGGGCTGAAGCTTTCTTT

j_gene: TRBJ2-1
v_gene: TRBV11-3
d_gene: TRBD2
abundance: .
CDR3aa: CASSSDRGSSGGFTEQFF
CDR3nt: TGTGCCAGCAGCTCTGACAGGGGTTCTAGCGGGGGGTTCACTGAGCAGTTCTTC

j_gene: TRBJ1-2
v_gene: TRBV6-2/TRBV6-3
d_gene: .
abundance: few
CDR3aa: CASSKAGAYGYTF
CDR3nt: TGTGCCAGCAGTAAGGCAGGGGCCTATGGCTACACCTTC

j_gene: TRBJ2-7
v_gene: TRBV6-5
d_gene: TRBD1
abundance: .
CDR3aa: CASSYPIGTGPKGAYEQYF
CDR3nt: TGTGCCAGCAGTTACCCCATCGGGACAGGGCCTAAGGGGGCTTACGAGCAGTACTTC

j_gene: TRBJ2-5
v_gene: TRBV20-1
d_gene: .
abundance: .
CDR3aa: CSARGTEIRETQYF
CDR3nt: TGCAGTGCTAGAGGGACGGAGATCCGGGAGACCCAGTACTTC

j_gene: TRBJ2-7
v_gene: TRBV7-2
d_gene: .
abundance: few
CDR3aa: CASSLVPGRFYEQYF
CDR3nt: TGTGCCAGCAGCTTAGTGCCAGGGAGGTTTTACGAGCAGTACTTC

j_gene: TRBJ1-6
v_gene: TRBV30
d_gene: .
abundance: medium-sized
CDR3aa: CASNFVGGGSPLHF
CDR3nt: TGTGCCTCGAACTTCGTGGGGGGAGGTTCACCCCTCCACTTT

j_gene: TRBJ2-7
v_gene: TRBV28
d_gene: .
abundance: few
CDR3aa: CASRAQRVEQYF
CDR3nt: TGTGCCAGCAGAGCACAGCGAGTCGAGCAGTACTTC